This T cell receptor beta chain was found in a study of control samples from healthy donors and cancer patients. Trimming took off 6 bases at V and 0 bases at J, with 9 bases between the two ends. Germline-derived CDR1 and CDR2 are LNHDA and SQIVND (reference sequence). The CDR3 runs 15 residues. Produced via immunoSEQ multiplex PCR; TCRdb's table is partial and in-frame only. The repertoire includes a few hundred thousand clones, 90% of them detected once, and more than 6% sits in the top ten. The source of this sequence is a man aged 35 to 55 with head and neck cancer. Specimen: PBMCs. V and J are TRBV19 and TRBJ1-6, with D perhaps matching TRBD1 (6 bases). The CDR3 is CASRPGDSYNSPLHF. In nucleotides, the CDR3 is TGTGCCAGTAGACCAGGGGACTCCTATAATTCACCCCTCCACTTT.